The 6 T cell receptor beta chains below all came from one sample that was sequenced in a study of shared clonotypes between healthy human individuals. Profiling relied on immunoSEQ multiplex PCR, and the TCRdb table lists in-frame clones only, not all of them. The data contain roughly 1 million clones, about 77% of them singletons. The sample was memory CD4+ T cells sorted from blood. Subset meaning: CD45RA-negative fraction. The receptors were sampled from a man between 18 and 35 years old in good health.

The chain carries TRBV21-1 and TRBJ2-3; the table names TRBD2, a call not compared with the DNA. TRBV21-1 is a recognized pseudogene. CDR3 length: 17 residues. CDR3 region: CASSKAELAGAADTQYF. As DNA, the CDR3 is TGTGCCAGCAGCAAAGCCGAGCTAGCGGGGGCCGCAGATACGCAGTATTTT.

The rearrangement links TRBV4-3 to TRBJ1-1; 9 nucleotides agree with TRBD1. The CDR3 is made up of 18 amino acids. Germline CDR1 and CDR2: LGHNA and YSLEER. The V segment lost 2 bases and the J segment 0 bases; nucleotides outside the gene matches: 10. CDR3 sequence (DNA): TGCGCCAGCAGCCAACGATTAGGGACAGGGCGCATGAACACTGAAGCTTTCTTT. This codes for CASSQRLGTGRMNTEAFF.

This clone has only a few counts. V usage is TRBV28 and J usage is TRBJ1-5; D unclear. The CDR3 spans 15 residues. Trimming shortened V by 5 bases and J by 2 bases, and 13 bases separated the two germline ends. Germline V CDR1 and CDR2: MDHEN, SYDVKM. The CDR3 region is CASSLTGRGNQPQHF. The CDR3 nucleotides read TGTGCCAGCAGTCTCACTGGACGGGGCAATCAGCCCCAGCATTTT.

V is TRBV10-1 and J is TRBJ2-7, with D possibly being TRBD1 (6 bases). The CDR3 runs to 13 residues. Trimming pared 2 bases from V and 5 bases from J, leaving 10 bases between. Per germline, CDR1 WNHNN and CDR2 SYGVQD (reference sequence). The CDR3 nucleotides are TGCGCCAGCAGTGAGCCGAACAGGGACGAGCAGTACTTC. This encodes CASSEPNRDEQYF.

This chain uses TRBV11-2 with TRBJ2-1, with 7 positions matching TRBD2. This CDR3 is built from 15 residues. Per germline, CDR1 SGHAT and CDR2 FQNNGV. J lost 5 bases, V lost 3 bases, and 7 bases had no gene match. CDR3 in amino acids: CASSFGGGKNNEQFF. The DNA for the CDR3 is TGTGCCAGCAGCTTTGGCGGGGGAAAAAACAATGAGCAGTTCTTC.

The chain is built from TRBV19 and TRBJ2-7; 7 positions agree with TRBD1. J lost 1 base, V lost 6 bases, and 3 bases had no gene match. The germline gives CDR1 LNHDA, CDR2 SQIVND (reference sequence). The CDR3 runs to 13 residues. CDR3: CASRPTGSYEQYF. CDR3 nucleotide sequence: TGTGCCAGTAGACCGACAGGGTCCTACGAGCAGTACTTC. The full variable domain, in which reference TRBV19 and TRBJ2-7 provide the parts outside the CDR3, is DGGITQSPKYLFRKEGQNVTLSCEQNLNHDAMYWYRQDPGQGLRLIYYSQIVNDFQKGDIAEGYSVSREKKESFPLTVTSAQKNPTAFYLCASRPTGSYEQYFGPGTRLTVT.